The sequence of this T cell receptor (beta chain) was determined in a study of blood T cells in healthy people across ages. Concerning this clonotype itself: Its specificity is not known.

Russia was home to the donors, healthy Caucasian individuals aged roughly 6 to 100. Isolation per sample recovered at least 7 million PBMCs. The use of a sample-barcoded 5' primer and a J-beta primer mix characterized a second PCR of 7 to 11 cycles. Each TCR beta cDNA got a 12-nucleotide random molecular identifier. TCRdb reprocessed the 5' RACE reads via MiXCR and lists one record per CDR3 protein. The table has about 640,000 distinct CDR3 sequences, 58% seen once. Trimming removed 2 bases at V and 7 bases at J, with 20 bases between. CDR1 is LGHDT and CDR2 is YNNKEL in the germline V gene (reference sequence). The CDR3 loop spans 17 amino acids. Study-wide results and limits: With naive T cell percentage, TCR beta diversity showed a strong correlation.

This clonotype was obtained from a man aged 60 to 69 in good health. J is TRBJ1-4 and V is TRBV3-1; D might be TRBD1 (5 bases). Sequencing was carried out using blood. CDR3 bases: TGTGCCAGCAGCCAAATAGGGACCGGGGCCCTGGGTGAAAAACTGTTTTTT. Protein product: CASSQIGTGALGEKLFF.